This T cell receptor (beta chain) was obtained from a study of blood T cells in healthy people across ages. Study-wide context: Researchers report that template switching captured about one barcoded beta molecule per two T cells.

V was trimmed by 2 bases and J by 2 bases, leaving 10 bases between them. The CDR3 consists of 14 residues. Germline CDR1 reads SGHDN; CDR2 reads FVKESK. The sample holds a few counts of this clonotype. Its cognate antigen is unknown. A J-beta primer mix and a sample-barcoded 5' primer were used in a second PCR of roughly 6 to 12 cycles. Each cDNA molecule carried a tag from a template-switch adaptor that contained 12 random nucleotides. TCRdb itself ran the 5' RACE reads through MiXCR, one entry per CDR3 protein. The table records 700,000 to 900,000 distinct CDR3 sequences, about 26% of them present only once. Notes on the study in general: Researchers deemed the diversity estimates from one million T cells underestimates. A strong correlation between TCR beta diversity and naive T cell percentage was seen.

This sample was also put to use in a study of T cells of mothers and their children.

The sequence was collected from a boy between 10 and 17 years old in good health. The rearrangement uses TRBV14 and TRBJ2-7, with a possible D match to TRBD2 (6 bases). The material sequenced was blood. CDR3 loop: CASSQNWGAYEQYF. CDR3 in DNA: TGTGCCAGCAGCCAAAATTGGGGGGCCTACGAGCAGTACTTC.